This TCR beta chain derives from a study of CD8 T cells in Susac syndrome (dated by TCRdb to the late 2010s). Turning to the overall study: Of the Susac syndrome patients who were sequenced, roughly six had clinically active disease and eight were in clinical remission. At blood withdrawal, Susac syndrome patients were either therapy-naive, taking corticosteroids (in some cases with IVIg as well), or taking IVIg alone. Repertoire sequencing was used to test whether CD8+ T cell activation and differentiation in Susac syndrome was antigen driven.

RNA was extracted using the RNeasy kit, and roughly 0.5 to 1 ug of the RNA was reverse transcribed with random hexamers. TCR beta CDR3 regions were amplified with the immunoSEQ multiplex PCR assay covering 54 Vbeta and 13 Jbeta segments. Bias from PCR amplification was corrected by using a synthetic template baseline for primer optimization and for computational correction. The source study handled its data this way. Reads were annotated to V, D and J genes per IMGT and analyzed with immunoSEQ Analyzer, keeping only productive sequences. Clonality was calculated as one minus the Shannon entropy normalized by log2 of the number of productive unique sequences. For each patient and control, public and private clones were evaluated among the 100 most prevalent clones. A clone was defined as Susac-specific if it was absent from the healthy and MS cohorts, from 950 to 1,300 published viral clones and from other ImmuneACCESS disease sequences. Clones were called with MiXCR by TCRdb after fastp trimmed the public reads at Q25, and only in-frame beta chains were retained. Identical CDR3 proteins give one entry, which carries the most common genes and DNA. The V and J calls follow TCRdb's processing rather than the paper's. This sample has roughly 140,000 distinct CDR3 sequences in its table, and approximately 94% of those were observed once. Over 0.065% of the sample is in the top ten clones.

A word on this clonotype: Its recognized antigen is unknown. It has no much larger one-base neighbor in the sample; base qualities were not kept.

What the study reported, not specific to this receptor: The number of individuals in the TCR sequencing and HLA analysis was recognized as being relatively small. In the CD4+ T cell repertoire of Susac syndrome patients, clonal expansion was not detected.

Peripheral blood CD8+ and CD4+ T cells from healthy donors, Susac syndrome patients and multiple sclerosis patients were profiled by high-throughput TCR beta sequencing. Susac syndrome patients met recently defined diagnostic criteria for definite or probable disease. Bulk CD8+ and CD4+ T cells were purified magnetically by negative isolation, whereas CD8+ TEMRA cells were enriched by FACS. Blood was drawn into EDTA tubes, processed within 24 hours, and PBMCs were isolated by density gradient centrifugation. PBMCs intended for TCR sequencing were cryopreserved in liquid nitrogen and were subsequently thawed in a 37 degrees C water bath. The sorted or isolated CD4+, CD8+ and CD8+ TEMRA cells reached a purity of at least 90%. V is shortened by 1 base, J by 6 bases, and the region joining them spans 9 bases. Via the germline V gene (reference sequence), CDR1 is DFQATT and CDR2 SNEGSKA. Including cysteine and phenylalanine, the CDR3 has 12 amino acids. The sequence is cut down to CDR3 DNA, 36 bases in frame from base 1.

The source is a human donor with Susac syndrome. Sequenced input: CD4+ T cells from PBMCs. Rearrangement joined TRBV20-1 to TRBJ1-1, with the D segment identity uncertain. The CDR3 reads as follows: CSARVWASEAFF. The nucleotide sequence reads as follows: TGCAGTGCTAGAGTTTGGGCGTCTGAAGCTTTCTTT.